What follows are 21 T cell receptor beta chains derived from one specimen sequenced in a study of blood T cell repertoires in COVID-19. TCRdb's table, derived via immunoSEQ multiplex PCR, lists solely in-frame clones and lacks some. The sample contains approximately 100,000 clones, more than 85% of which appear only once. Sequenced input: peripheral blood. These receptors all come from a man between 60 and 75 years old with acute or convalescent COVID-19.

This clone has only one observation. This chain connects TRBV7-2 to TRBJ1-5, with D maybe TRBD1 (6 bases). The germline V gene encodes CDR1 SGHTA and CDR2 FQGNSA. V was shortened by 1 base and J by 1 base, with 11 bases between the two germline ends. The CDR3 length is 16 residues. The DNA of the CDR3 is TGTGCCAGCAGCTTAGTATCGGGGGGCAGCAATCAGCCCCAGCATTTT. This translates into CASSLVSGGSNQPQHF. Looking up the rest from reference TRBV7-2 and TRBJ1-5 gives the full variable domain: GAGVSQSPSNKVTEKGKDVELRCDPISGHTALYWYRQSLGQGLEFLIYFQGNSAPDKSGLPSDRFSAERTGGSVSTLTIQRTQQEDSAVYLCASSLVSGGSNQPQHFGDGTRLSIL.

This sequence joins TRBV5-1 and TRBJ1-1, with TRBD1 identical over 9 bases. The CDR3 extends over 14 amino acids. Germline V lookup: CDR1 SGHRS, CDR2 YFSETQ. The ends lost 4 bases at V and 4 bases at J; junction bases unmatched: 5. This chain's CDR3 is CASSGTGLSTEAFF. CDR3 nucleotides: TGCGCCAGCAGCGGGACAGGGTTGAGCACTGAAGCTTTCTTT.

This clone has only one observation. The CDR3 sequence is CASRADRGGYTF. CDR3 DNA: TGTGCCAGCCGGGCCGACAGGGGTGGCTACACCTTC. The chain combines TRBV19 with TRBJ1-2; 8 nucleotides align to TRBD1. Unmatched junction bases numbered 7, after V lost 9 bases and J lost 7 bases. In germline, CDR1 is LNHDA, CDR2 SQIVND (reference sequence). The CDR3 runs to 12 residues. Full variable domain (rest looked up from reference TRBV19 and TRBJ1-2): DGGITQSPKYLFRKEGQNVTLSCEQNLNHDAMYWYRQDPGQGLRLIYYSQIVNDFQKGDIAEGYSVSREKKESFPLTVTSAQKNPTAFYLCASRADRGGYTFGSGTRLTVV.

This sequence joins TRBV19 and TRBJ1-4, with D unresolved. V dropped 3 bases and J dropped 11 bases, with 10 bases sitting between them. From germline, CDR1 is LNHDA and CDR2 SQIVND (reference sequence). The CDR3 runs 12 residues. The CDR3 bases are TGTGCCAGTAGTATGGAAGGAGGGAAACTGTTTTTT. Protein: CASSMEGGKLFF.

This chain connects TRBV5-1 to TRBJ2-1; TRBD2 is a possible D gene (6 bases). The CDR3 has 16 amino acids. Germline lookup yields CDR1 SGHRS and CDR2 YFSETQ. The germline V and J ends were trimmed by 0 bases and 4 bases, with 14 bases remaining between them. CDR3 coding DNA: TGCGCCAGCAGCTTGGAGCGACTAGGATTGTACAATGAGCAGTTCTTC. It is translated as CASSLERLGLYNEQFF.

The chain joins TRBV6-6 to TRBJ2-1; D is unclear. Between the trimmed V and J ends, which lost 0 bases and 6 bases, there was a span of 9 bases. Per germline, CDR1 MNHNY and CDR2 SVGAGI (reference sequence). CDR3 length equals 14 residues. CDR3 nucleotides: TGTGCCAGCAGTTACTCACAGTCAAGCAATGAGCAGTTCTTC. As protein: CASSYSQSSNEQFF.

V and J are TRBV28 and TRBJ2-1, with D uncertain. V lost 9 bases, J lost 7 bases, and 10 bases lay in between. The CDR3 length is 11 residues. Germline CDR1 reads MDHEN; CDR2 reads SYDVKM. The CDR3 DNA reads as TGTGCCAGTCGCTCCAGGAATGAGCAGTTCTTC. Its protein is CASRSRNEQFF.

This clone was recorded a few times. This sequence joins TRBV11-1 and TRBJ2-1; no clear D gene. The germline CDR1 and CDR2 sequences are SGHAT and FQDESV (reference sequence). This CDR3 contains 14 residues. V dropped 5 bases and J dropped 5 bases, with 13 bases sitting between them. The CDR3: CASSRVGNNNEQFF. The CDR3 nucleotides are TGTGCCAGCAGCCGGGTTGGCAATAACAATGAGCAGTTCTTC.

The chain employs TRBV14 and TRBJ2-5, with TRBD2 matching 10 bases. The CDR3 runs 18 residues. Germline lookup yields CDR1 SGHDN and CDR2 FVKESK. The ends lost 7 bases at V and 2 bases at J; junction bases unmatched: 16. CDR3 region: CASTYTGFGTSAQETQYF. As DNA, the CDR3 is TGTGCCAGCACCTATACGGGCTTTGGGACTAGCGCTCAAGAGACCCAGTACTTC.

The chain uses TRBV7-8 and TRBJ1-4; 8 bases align to TRBD1. Germline trimming cut 1 base from V and 7 bases from J; bases unmatched to any gene: 8. This CDR3 spans 16 amino acids. Germline CDR1 and CDR2: SGHVS and FQNEAQ. CDR3 in amino acids: CASSLVGTGGIEKLFF. CDR3 nucleotides: TGTGCCAGCAGCTTAGTGGGAACAGGGGGTATTGAAAAACTGTTTTTT.

This chain joins TRBV5-1 and TRBJ2-1, with TRBD2 matching 11 bases. V lost 3 bases and J lost 4; bases outside the gene matches: 6. The CDR3 spans 16 residues. Germline CDR1 and CDR2: SGHRS and YFSETQ. The CDR3 spells CASSSLTSGEYNEQFF. Here the CDR3 DNA reads TGCGCCAGCAGCTCCTTGACTAGCGGGGAATACAATGAGCAGTTCTTC.

The chain carries TRBV2 and TRBJ1-6; 7 bases align to TRBD1. This CDR3 region has 15 residues. V lost 3 bases to trimming and J lost 5 bases; unmatched junction nucleotides: 4. The germline CDR1 and CDR2 sequences are SNHLY and FYNNEI. The CDR3 spells CASSENRGHNSPLHF. In DNA, the CDR3 is TGTGCCAGCAGTGAGAATAGGGGGCATAATTCACCCCTCCACTTT.

This sequence joins TRBV18 and TRBJ1-1; weak D call: TRBD1 (5 bases). The ends were cut back, 6 bases at V and 1 base at J, with 15 bases in the middle. Germline CDR1 reads KGHSH; CDR2 reads LQKENI. The CDR3 length is 15 residues. The CDR3 is CASSPLPQGNTEAFF. In nucleotides, the CDR3 is TGTGCCAGCTCCCCTCTGCCCCAGGGGAACACTGAAGCTTTCTTT.

The CDR3 bases are TGTGCCAGTAGTATAAGCCCGACTAGCCGGACCGGGGAGCTGTTTTTT. Amino acids: CASSISPTSRTGELFF. V and J are TRBV19 and TRBJ2-2, with 7 bases lining up with TRBD2. CDR1 and CDR2 from the germline V gene are LNHDA and SQIVND (reference sequence). CDR3 size: 16 residues. Losses at the gene ends were 2 bases for V and 5 bases for J; bases not matched to a gene: 8.

CDR3 in DNA: TGTGCCAGCAGCTTAGCGGGCCAGGGAAATTCACCCCTCCACTTT. Encoded protein: CASSLAGQGNSPLHF. The chain is built from TRBV7-6 and TRBJ1-6; weak D call: TRBD1 (5 bases). The V end lost 0 bases, the J end lost 7 bases, and 10 bases lay between the germline ends. Germline lookup yields CDR1 SGHVS and CDR2 FNYEAQ. This CDR3 is 15 amino acids long.

V is TRBV19 and J is TRBJ1-1, with D hard to call. V was pared by 5 bases and J by 0 bases, with 13 bases between. CDR1 and CDR2 (germline): LNHDA, SQIVND (reference sequence). The CDR3 extends over 15 amino acids. In nucleotides, the CDR3 is TGTGCCAGTAGTTCGGGAAAGGGTTTGAACACTGAAGCTTTCTTT. It encodes CASSSGKGLNTEAFF.

The chain uses TRBV5-1 and TRBJ2-1; 8 nucleotides match TRBD2. With 4 bases clipped from V and 6 bases from J, the junction kept 9 bases outside the gene matches. Germline V gene lookup returns CDR1 SGHRS and CDR2 YFSETQ. The CDR3 covers 15 residues. This CDR3 is CASSPPSGLPNEQFF. In DNA, the CDR3 is TGCGCCAGCAGCCCTCCTAGCGGGTTACCCAATGAGCAGTTCTTC.

The chain uses TRBV2 and TRBJ1-2; the D gene is possibly TRBD1 (5 bases). V was shortened by 2 bases and J by 3 bases, with 13 bases between the two germline ends. The CDR3 length is 15 residues. The germline CDR1 and CDR2 sequences are SNHLY and FYNNEI. CDR3 sequence (DNA): TGTGCCAGCAGTGAATCAGTGGGGGGGTACTATGGCTACACCTTC. Residues: CASSESVGGYYGYTF.

This chain connects TRBV28 to TRBJ1-5, with 10 bases that match TRBD1. From germline, CDR1 is MDHEN and CDR2 SYDVKM. This CDR3 contains 13 residues. The V gene end was trimmed by 8 bases and the J gene end by 4 bases; junction bases not matched to a gene: 2. The CDR3: CASGGQGNQPQHF. CDR3 coding DNA: TGTGCCAGCGGGGGACAGGGGAATCAGCCCCAGCATTTT.

The chain is built from TRBV6-5 and TRBJ2-1; 8 bases map to TRBD1. V dropped 1 base and J dropped 3; count of bases not matched to a gene: 5. Germline V gene lookup returns CDR1 MNHEY and CDR2 SVGAGI. The length of the CDR3 is 16 residues. CDR3 protein: CASSYLMGQVYNEQFF. As DNA, the CDR3 is TGTGCCAGCAGTTACTTAATGGGACAGGTCTACAATGAGCAGTTCTTC.

V and J are TRBV7-8 and TRBJ1-1; 9 bases line up with TRBD1. Trimming at V came to 1 base and at J to 4 bases, leaving 10 bases not matched to a gene. There are 17 residues in the CDR3. Per germline, CDR1 SGHVS and CDR2 FQNEAQ. The CDR3 coding sequence is TGTGCCAGCAGCTTAGACAGGGGGCTGTCGCGGGGCACTGAAGCTTTCTTT. This sequence encodes CASSLDRGLSRGTEAFF.